This TCR beta chain emerged from a study of monozygotic twins with inflammatory bowel disease. General study results and limits: Repertoire similarity did not separate concordant from discordant twins, possibly from limited power.

PCR of TCRalpha and TCRbeta cDNA was nested, with two rounds of roughly 16 and 10 cycles. TCRdb reprocessed the 5' RACE reads and reports one entry per CDR3 protein, with no DNA. Its table records fewer than 350,000 distinct CDR3 sequences. On this clonotype itself: Antigen unknown.

Germline V CDR1 and CDR2: LGHDT, YNNKEL (reference sequence). This CDR3 comprises 15 residues. The sequenced sample consisted of blood. This sequence was found in a human donor with ulcerative colitis or Crohn's disease, or a healthy co-twin of an affected twin (not recorded which). The chain couples TRBV3-1 to TRBJ1-2. This chain's CDR3 is CASSQDLAGHYGYTF.